The text below deals with one T cell receptor (beta chain). As yet, its antigen is unknown. The sample comes from a study of cytomegalovirus exposure and HLA in healthy donors. Study as a whole: The use of the same platform for the 90 to 150 validation repertoires and the 600 to 700 first-cohort repertoires was reported by a later analysis. Study-wide results and caveats: According to reports, the classifier identified cytomegalovirus status with high specificity and sensitivity. The listing of 150 to 200 TCR beta chains classed them as cytomegalovirus-associated.

The data were produced by immunoSEQ multiplex PCR, yet TCRdb's version contains in-frame clones alone and is incomplete. The sample lists around 220,000 clones; approximately 88% were seen once. V lost 0 bases and J lost 0, with 8 bases in between. The CDR3 is 15 amino acids. Germline loops: CDR1 WNHNN, CDR2 SYGVQD (reference sequence). Material: PBMCs. The chain uses TRBV10-1 and TRBJ1-1, with D maybe TRBD1 (6 bases). The TCR was taken from a woman aged 30 to 39 in good health and CMV-seropositive. CDR3 amino acids: CASSESRGLNTEAFF. The CDR3 region has the DNA TGCGCCAGCAGTGAGTCCAGGGGCCTGAACACTGAAGCTTTCTTT.